This T cell receptor (beta chain) is from a study of cytomegalovirus exposure and HLA in healthy donors. Whole-study context: Unique TCRs from HLA-typed donors, 75 million to 100 million of them, were held in an early data release. Study-level findings and limits: While the bulk of TCR sequences proved rare, some public TCRs turned up in many donors. Roughly even sequencing depth across donors was the assumption behind the presence/absence analyses.

60 Vbeta and 13 Jbeta primers were used in PCR. The data were produced by immunoSEQ multiplex PCR, yet TCRdb's version contains in-frame clones alone and is incomplete. The sample has under 200,000 clones, about four fifths seen once. This clone was seen only a few times. Its target is unknown. The CDR3 is 13 amino acids. Trimming cost V 8 bases and J 3 bases, with 14 bases left between them. The germline CDR1 and CDR2 sequences are SNHLY and FYNNEI. It was healthy bone marrow donors who served as donors. This rearrangement joins TRBV2 to TRBJ2-7; D perhaps matches TRBD1 (6 bases). The clonotype was recovered from a male donor in good health and CMV-seropositive. Source material: PBMCs. The CDR3 DNA reads TGTGCCAGCGGTGGGGACACCTACTACGAGCAGTACTTC. Encoded protein: CASGGDTYYEQYF.